The 8 T cell receptor beta chains below were found in one sample sequenced in a study of T cell responses to AZD1222 COVID-19 vaccine. Generated by immunoSEQ multiplex PCR, the TCRdb table keeps only in-frame clones and is missing some. The data show about 81,000 clones, with roughly 94% seen just once and approximately 5.5% held by the top ten. The source was peripheral blood, collected on day 0 of AZD1222 vaccination. The receptors shown here come from an adult in good health.

The chain has TRBV18 and TRBJ2-1; D is unclear. The germline V and J ends were trimmed by 3 bases and 4 bases, with 10 bases remaining between them. CDR3 size: 14 residues. Germline V gene data show CDR1 as KGHSH and CDR2 as LQKENI. CDR3 bases: TGTGCCAGCTCACCCCCATCCCAATACAATGAGCAGTTCTTC. Encoded protein: CASSPPSQYNEQFF. Full variable domain (missing parts from reference TRBV18 and TRBJ2-1): NAGVMQNPRHLVRRRGQEARLRCSPMKGHSHVYWYRQLPEEGLKFMVYLQKENIIDESGMPKERFSAEFPKEGPSILRIQQVVRGDSAAYFCASSPPSQYNEQFFGPGTRLTVL.

J is TRBJ1-5 and V is TRBV28; the D is unclear. Germline CDR1 reads MDHEN; CDR2 reads SYDVKM. Trimming took off 3 bases at V and 5 bases at J, with 5 bases between the two ends. This CDR3 region has 12 residues. The CDR3 loop reads CASSFSDQPQHF. The CDR3 bases are TGTGCCAGCAGTTTCTCCGATCAGCCCCAGCATTTT.

This chain uses TRBV29-1 with TRBJ2-7; either TRBD1 or TRBD2 may supply D (5 bases each). V was shortened by 7 bases and J by 3 bases, with 16 bases between the two germline ends. From germline, CDR1 is SQVTM and CDR2 ANQGSEA. The CDR3 has 13 amino acids. The CDR3 DNA sequence: TGCAGCGCCGGGGACCTCTCTTTCTACGAGCAGTACTTC. Its translation: CSAGDLSFYEQYF.

A single count supports this clone. This chain joins TRBV5-4 and TRBJ1-1; the match to TRBD1 covers 8 bases. Per the germline V gene, CDR1 is SGHNT and CDR2 is YYREEE (reference sequence). V lost 3 bases and J lost 2; bases outside the gene matches: 6. The CDR3 totals 15 residues. The CDR3 protein is CASSWADRGNTEAFF. CDR3 coding DNA: TGTGCCAGCAGCTGGGCCGACAGGGGTAACACTGAAGCTTTCTTT.

This chain connects TRBV4-3 to TRBJ2-1, with unresolved D. Trimming removed 0 bases at V and 9 bases at J, with 9 bases between. Germline lookup yields CDR1 LGHNA and CDR2 YSLEER. The CDR3 loop spans 13 amino acids. CDR3 amino acids: CASSQEMGGEQFF. The CDR3 DNA is TGCGCCAGCAGCCAAGAAATGGGTGGTGAGCAGTTCTTC.

The chain joins TRBV6-2 or TRBV6-3 to TRBJ2-2; D is perhaps TRBD1 or TRBD2 (5 bases each). Germline CDR1 is MNHEY and CDR2 is SVGEGT. V gave up 4 bases and J gave up 6 bases, with 9 bases separating them. The CDR3 spans 13 residues. CDR3 DNA sequence: TGTGCCAGCAGTTCCCAGGGACCCGGGGAGCTGTTTTTT. Its protein product is CASSSQGPGELFF.

The table lists this clone with a few counts. This chain joins TRBV10-2 and TRBJ2-3; TRBD1 agrees at 7 bases. Germline V gene lookup returns CDR1 WSHSY and CDR2 SAAADI. The CDR3 runs to 13 residues. V gave up 6 bases and J gave up 4 bases; unmatched junction bases: 4. The CDR3 bases are TGCGCCAGCAGCCGGGGACAGCCAGATACGCAGTATTTT. Translation gives CASSRGQPDTQYF.

This rearrangement joins TRBV11-2 to TRBJ2-1, with D uncertain. V gave up 2 bases and J gave up 2 bases, with 4 bases separating them. The germline CDR1 and CDR2 sequences are SGHAT and FQNNGV. This CDR3 is 13 amino acids long. CDR3 amino acids: CASSLRPYNEQFF. The CDR3 DNA follows: TGTGCCAGCAGCTTACGACCCTACAATGAGCAGTTCTTC.